This T cell receptor (beta chain) derives from a study of blood T cell repertoires in COVID-19 (TCRdb year 2020). As for the study more broadly: Collaborator samples came from the United States, Italy and Spain and covered acute and convalescent phases of COVID-19. The material from the prospective study consisted of cDNA or gDNA derived from T cells, B-cell-depleted T cells, or PBMCs. Deeply sampled blood TCRbeta repertoires from subjects exposed to, actively infected with, or recovered from COVID-19 were included in the dataset. The repertoires were made available in a free public database intended to serve as a resource for research on the immune response to SARS-CoV-2. The samples were drawn from two sources: the first 160 participants of the ongoing ImmuneRACE study, and fewer than 1,500 subjects contributed by 6 global collaborators. Nearly every sample came with metadata listing a de-identified subject ID, COVID-19 status, age in years and sex. Where available, HLA class I and class II types were taken from metadata supplied by the sample provider and were not determined by assay-based typing. Broad study findings and their caveats: Clinical and demographic metadata were provided uncurated, with the amount varying by source and participant.

With respect to this clone: Its antigen has not been determined. No quality values exist for individual bases; no much larger clone is one base distant.

Measured from the cysteine to the phenylalanine, the CDR3 is 18 residues long. Left in the record is the CDR3 DNA by itself, 54 bases read in frame from the first base. The germline V gene sets CDR1 to SGHRS and CDR2 to YFSETQ. V gives up 5 bases and J gives up 3 bases, and the segment between their germline ends measures 23 bases. The immunoSEQ Assay, a bias-controlled multiplex PCR, was used to amplify TCRbeta CDR3 regions from genomic DNA. The paper's data handling went like this. The number of nucleated cells in each sample was estimated from the amplification of reference gene primers within the assay. To quantify the absolute abundance of each unique TCRbeta CDR3 rearrangement, sequence reads were collapsed and filtered. For each sample, productive Simpson clonality was calculated by taking the square root of Simpson's diversity index across productive rearrangements. TCRdb provides this immuneACCESS table in a form limited to in-frame rearrangements. Some clones are lacking; in checked studies, under half of them reflect an unresolved V gene, and why the rest are absent is not known. V, J and clone size reflect that table, while D and trimming were determined from the DNA. Present in this sample are about 110,000 clones, 88% of which were seen just once. The ten largest clones capture about 2.2% of the sample.

Each collaborating institution followed its own protocols to collect whole blood in K2EDTA tubes. For TCRbeta analysis, collaborators shipped samples in one of three forms: frozen whole blood, isolated PBMCs, or DNA extracted from either of those sample types. Sample: peripheral blood. The V and J genes are TRBV5-1 and TRBJ2-2; TRBD1 could be the D gene, as 6 bases match. The sequence derives from a human donor in a cohort sampled during active COVID-19. In nucleotide form, the sequence is TGCGCCAGCAGTTTTGGGACCCGGACAGCGGACTACACCGGGGAGCTGTTTTTT. Its protein reads: CASSFGTRTADYTGELFF.